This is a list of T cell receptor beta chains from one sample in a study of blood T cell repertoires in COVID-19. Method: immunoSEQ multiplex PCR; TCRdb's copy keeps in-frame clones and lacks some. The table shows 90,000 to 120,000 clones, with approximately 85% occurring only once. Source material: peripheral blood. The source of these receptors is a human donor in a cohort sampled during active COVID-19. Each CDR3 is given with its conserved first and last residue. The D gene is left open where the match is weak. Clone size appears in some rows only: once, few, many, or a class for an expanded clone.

CASSFQVDYEQYF,TRBV5-1,-,-,TRBJ2-7
CASSQEGSGAGQETQYF,TRBV3-1/TRBV3-2,TRBD2,-,TRBJ2-5
CASSQREGPRNEQFF,TRBV5-4,TRBD2,-,TRBJ2-1
CASSYYASNYGYTF,TRBV6-5,-,few,TRBJ1-2
CASSPWTGDSYNEQFF,TRBV5-5,TRBD1,-,TRBJ2-1
CASSRDLSLHEQYF,TRBV27,-,-,TRBJ2-7
CASSLEAGKKTQYF,TRBV27,-,-,TRBJ2-5
CASSRRGDRINEQFF,TRBV19,-,-,TRBJ2-1
CASSLDGAGTGSEKLFF,TRBV7-2,TRBD1,-,TRBJ1-4
CASSIVAPGQTGVYGYTF,TRBV19,TRBD1,-,TRBJ1-2
CASSVDSRGSRELFF,TRBV7-7,TRBD1,-,TRBJ2-2
CASSEPPENTEAFF,TRBV6-1,-,-,TRBJ1-1
CASSFGILGVEQYF,TRBV5-6,-,-,TRBJ2-7
CASSLSRAGYTF,TRBV12-3/TRBV12-4,-,few,TRBJ1-2
CASSRYGTGGYNEQFF,TRBV4-1,TRBD1,few,TRBJ2-1
CASSAGGQYNEQFF,TRBV5-8,-,-,TRBJ2-1
CASSLAQGLTGELFF,TRBV7-2,TRBD1,once,TRBJ2-2
CASSQAGTGNTIYF,TRBV4-2,-,few,TRBJ1-3
CASSLAGNTGELFF,TRBV5-1,-,-,TRBJ2-2
CASSPGDRGPYEQYF,TRBV5-1,TRBD1,-,TRBJ2-7
CASSPWDRYGYTF,TRBV7-9,TRBD1,once,TRBJ1-2
CASSEGAGQPQHF,TRBV11-2,TRBD1,-,TRBJ1-5
CASIAGDNEQFF,TRBV6-5,TRBD2,-,TRBJ2-1
CASKTGQGQNTEAFF,TRBV6-5,TRBD1,once,TRBJ1-1
CASSFSPGSGEGYTF,TRBV7-6,-,-,TRBJ1-2
CATGQGIVETQYF,TRBV6-5,TRBD1,-,TRBJ2-5
CASSYLPGDEQFF,TRBV6-5,-,-,TRBJ2-1
CASSYQRGLSTDTQYF,TRBV6-2/TRBV6-3,TRBD2,once,TRBJ2-3
CATAGDTEAFF,TRBV10-3,-,-,TRBJ1-1
CASGLNVYGYTF,TRBV12-3/TRBV12-4,-,-,TRBJ1-2
CASSQLTSGAGEQFF,TRBV2,TRBD2,once,TRBJ2-1